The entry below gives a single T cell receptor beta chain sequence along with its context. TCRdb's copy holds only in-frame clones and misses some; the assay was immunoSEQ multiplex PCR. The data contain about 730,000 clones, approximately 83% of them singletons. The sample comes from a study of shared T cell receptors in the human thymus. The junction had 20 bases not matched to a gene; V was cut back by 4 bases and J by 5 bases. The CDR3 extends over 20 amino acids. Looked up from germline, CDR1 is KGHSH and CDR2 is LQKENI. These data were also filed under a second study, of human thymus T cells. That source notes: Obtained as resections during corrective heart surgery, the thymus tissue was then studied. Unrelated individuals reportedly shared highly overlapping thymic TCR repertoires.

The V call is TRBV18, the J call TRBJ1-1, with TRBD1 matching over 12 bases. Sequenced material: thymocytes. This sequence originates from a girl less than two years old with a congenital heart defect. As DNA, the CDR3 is TGTGCCAGCTCACTTATCAGAGGACCGGGACAGGGGGCGTTGGGGACTGAAGCTTTCTTT. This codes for CASSLIRGPGQGALGTEAFF. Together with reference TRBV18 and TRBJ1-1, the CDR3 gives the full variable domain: NAGVMQNPRHLVRRRGQEARLRCSPMKGHSHVYWYRQLPEEGLKFMVYLQKENIIDESGMPKERFSAEFPKEGPSILRIQQVVRGDSAAYFCASSLIRGPGQGALGTEAFFGQGTRLTVV.